This T cell receptor (beta chain) was recorded in a study of OX40 agonist ivuxolimab in advanced cancers. Study-level findings and limits: With doses of 0.1 to 3.0 mg/kg, CD4+ and CD8+ blood T cells had undergone clonal expansion by week 6.

The data were produced by immunoSEQ multiplex PCR, yet TCRdb's version contains in-frame clones alone and is incomplete. The table shows 65,000 to 75,000 clones, with roughly 88% occurring only once. Unmatched junction bases numbered 17, after V lost 4 bases and J lost 2 bases. This CDR3 spans 18 amino acids. Germline V lookup: CDR1 SGHNT, CDR2 YYREEE (reference sequence). As to this clone: The antigen is undetermined.

Sequenced here: CD4+ or CD8+ T cells sorted from blood, sampled in a trial of the OX40 agonist ivuxolimab. The sequence came from an adult with an advanced solid tumor such as melanoma, head and neck, liver or kidney cancer. This chain links TRBV5-4 with TRBJ2-7; 8 positions agree with TRBD2. CDR3 residues: CASSQGAGGVRGAYEQYF. The DNA of the CDR3 is TGTGCCAGCAGCCAAGGCGCGGGAGGCGTGAGGGGAGCCTACGAGCAGTACTTC. The full variable domain, rest sourced from reference TRBV5-4 and TRBJ2-7, is ETGVTQSPTHLIKTRGQQVTLRCSSQSGHNTVSWYQQALGQGPQFIFQYYREEENGRGNFPPRFSGLQFPNYSSELNVNALELDDSALYLCASSQGAGGVRGAYEQYFGPGTRLTVT.